A selection of T cell receptor beta chains follows, all from one sample in a study of CD8 T cells in Susac syndrome. TCRdb analysed the immunoSEQ multiplex PCR reads with MiXCR anew, one entry per CDR3 protein. The table has roughly 140,000 distinct CDR3 sequences, approximately 95% seen once. The specimen sequenced was CD4+ T cells from PBMCs. Source of these receptors: a human donor with Susac syndrome. Each CDR3 is given with its conserved first and last residue. D genes are given only for firm matches. Not all rows give a size; the values are once, few, many and, for expanded clones, a class.

cdr3_aa | cdr3_nt | j_call | v_call | d_call | clone_size
CSVGGYGSDTQYF | TGCAGCGTTGGAGGATATGGGTCAGATACGCAGTATTTT | TRBJ2-3 | TRBV29-1 | - | once
CASSQSGSQETQYF | TGTGCCAGCTCACAGAGCGGGAGCCAAGAGACCCAGTACTTC | TRBJ2-5 | TRBV18 | TRBD2 | -
CASSLMGGHSGELFF | TGTGCCAGTAGCCTCATGGGGGGCCATTCCGGGGAGCTGTTTTTT | TRBJ2-2 | TRBV19 | - | -
CASSPSGGQESRYGYTF | TGCGCCAGCAGCCCATCCGGAGGACAGGAATCACGCTATGGCTACACCTTC | TRBJ1-2 | TRBV5-1 | TRBD1 | -
CSVSGYATEAFF | TGCAGCGTTTCAGGGTACGCCACTGAAGCTTTCTTT | TRBJ1-1 | TRBV29-1 | - | -
CASSYSGTGFVTDTQYF | TGTGCCAGCAGTTACTCGGGGACAGGGTTCGTCACAGATACGCAGTATTTT | TRBJ2-3 | TRBV6-5 | TRBD1 | -
CASSYTDRGNEQFF | TGTGCCAGCAGTTACACGGACAGGGGCAATGAGCAGTTCTTC | TRBJ2-1 | TRBV6-2/TRBV6-3 | TRBD1 | few
CASRDSYFLSTNEKLFF | TGTGCCAGCAGGGACAGCTACTTCCTTTCAACTAATGAAAAACTGTTTTTT | TRBJ1-4 | TRBV2 | - | -
CASSVGSGSYEQYF | TGTGCCAGCAGCGTGGGTAGCGGGAGCTACGAGCAGTACTTC | TRBJ2-7 | TRBV9 | TRBD2 | -
CASSLGGSSGANVLTF | TGTGCCAGCAGTTTAGGGGGTAGCTCTGGGGCCAACGTCCTGACTTTC | TRBJ2-6 | TRBV27 | - | few
CASRTTGGYRGSPLHF | TGTGCCAGCAGAACGACAGGGGGCTACCGTGGTTCACCCCTCCACTTT | TRBJ1-6 | TRBV3-1 | TRBD1 | -
CASSHQTGQGDEQYF | TGCGCCAGCAGCCACCAAACTGGACAGGGTGACGAGCAGTACTTC | TRBJ2-7 | TRBV5-1 | TRBD1 | once
CSADRTAMNTEAFF | TGCAGTGCTGACCGGACAGCCATGAACACTGAAGCTTTCTTT | TRBJ1-1 | TRBV20-1 | - | -
CSSRWGAGPYNEQFF | TGCAGTTCTAGATGGGGAGCGGGTCCCTACAATGAGCAGTTCTTC | TRBJ2-1 | TRBV20-1 | - | -
CASRGLGASSYNEQFF | TGTGCCAGCAGAGGATTGGGGGCGAGTTCCTACAATGAGCAGTTCTTC | TRBJ2-1 | TRBV7-9 | - | -
CASKTGTSSYNEQFF | TGTGCCAGCAAGACAGGGACTAGCTCCTACAATGAGCAGTTCTTC | TRBJ2-1 | TRBV12-3/TRBV12-4 | - | once
CATTTGTSDEQFF | TGTGCCACCACAACCGGGACTAGCGATGAGCAGTTCTTC | TRBJ2-1 | TRBV24-1 | TRBD2 | -
CASSKQGMGEKLFF | TGTGCCAGCAGTAAACAGGGGATGGGTGAAAAACTGTTTTTT | TRBJ1-4 | TRBV6-6 | TRBD1 | -
CASSVPSGRAGYEQFF | TGTGCCAGCAGTGTACCTAGCGGGAGGGCCGGGTATGAGCAGTTCTTC | TRBJ2-1 | TRBV6-1 | TRBD2 | once
CASSQEYRGAAGYTF | TGTGCCAGCAGCCAAGAATATAGGGGCGCCGCTGGCTACACCTTC | TRBJ1-2 | TRBV4-2 | - | -
CSVEGASGNTIYF | TGCAGCGTTGAGGGGGCTTCCGGAAACACCATATATTTT | TRBJ1-3 | TRBV29-1 | - | -
CASSPQATYGYTF | TGTGCCAGCAGTCCGCAGGCCACTTATGGCTACACCTTC | TRBJ1-2 | TRBV6-6 | - | -
CASSPMGQQETQYF | TGTGCCAGCAGCCCGATGGGACAGCAAGAGACCCAGTACTTC | TRBJ2-5 | TRBV7-6 | TRBD1 | -
CASSYSGRGRFF | TGTGCCAGCAGTTATAGCGGGAGGGGTCGGTTCTTC | TRBJ2-1 | TRBV2 | TRBD2 | -
CSVEGWTKETQYF | TGCAGCGTTGAGGGATGGACCAAAGAGACCCAGTACTTC | TRBJ2-5 | TRBV29-1 | - | -
CASSLGLAADTQYF | TGTGCCAGCAGCCTCGGACTAGCCGCAGATACGCAGTATTTT | TRBJ2-3 | TRBV11-1 | TRBD2 | -
CSARDWGEAYEQYF | TGCAGTGCTAGAGATTGGGGAGAAGCCTACGAGCAGTACTTC | TRBJ2-7 | TRBV20-1 | - | -
CASSTEATSGGARFF | TGTGCCAGCAGCACCGAAGCCACTAGCGGGGGGGCCCGGTTCTTC | TRBJ2-1 | TRBV3-1 | TRBD2 | -
CSAAQGAGDYGYTF | TGCAGTGCTGCACAGGGGGCAGGGGACTATGGCTACACCTTC | TRBJ1-2 | TRBV20-1 | TRBD1 | -
CSVSGQGVGGYTF | TGCAGCGTTTCGGGACAGGGGGTCGGAGGCTACACCTTC | TRBJ1-2 | TRBV29-1 | TRBD1 | -
CASSPSVFGTHGTYEQYF | TGTGCCAGCAGCCCCAGTGTTTTCGGGACCCATGGCACCTACGAGCAGTACTTC | TRBJ2-7 | TRBV9 | - | -
CASSSRTGKGFF | TGTGCCAGCAGTTCACGTACAGGGAAGGGGTTCTTC | TRBJ2-1 | TRBV27 | - | -
CSVDTRDSTDTQYF | TGCAGCGTTGATACCCGGGACAGCACAGATACGCAGTATTTT | TRBJ2-3 | TRBV29-1 | - | -
CASGRNTGELFF | TGTGCCAGCGGTAGGAACACCGGGGAGCTGTTTTTT | TRBJ2-2 | TRBV28 | - | -
CASSQVNVVNEEQYF | TGCGCCAGCAGCCAAGTTAACGTGGTGAATGAGGAGCAGTACTTC | TRBJ2-7 | TRBV4-1 | - | -
CSARDPGGRGETQYF | TGCAGTGCTAGAGACCCAGGGGGAAGGGGAGAGACCCAGTACTTC | TRBJ2-5 | TRBV20-1 | TRBD1 | -
CASRGQGMRYGYTF | TGTGCCAGCAGGGGACAGGGAATGCGTTATGGCTACACCTTC | TRBJ1-2 | TRBV6-5 | TRBD1 | -
CSGGRVTYEQYF | TGCAGTGGGGGGCGGGTCACCTACGAGCAGTACTTC | TRBJ2-7 | TRBV20-1 | - | -
CASSRDPGQGPGANVLTF | TGTGCCAGCTCCCGAGATCCGGGACAGGGACCTGGGGCCAACGTCCTGACTTTC | TRBJ2-6 | TRBV2 | TRBD1 | once
CSASPGSYNSPLHF | TGCAGTGCTAGCCCCGGAAGCTATAATTCACCCCTCCACTTT | TRBJ1-6 | TRBV20-1 | - | few
CASRETASYEQYF | TGTGCCAGTAGAGAAACAGCCTCCTACGAGCAGTACTTC | TRBJ2-7 | TRBV19 | - | -
CASSYSTGGTSPLHF | TGTGCCAGCAGTTACTCGACAGGGGGGACTTCACCCCTCCACTTT | TRBJ1-6 | TRBV6-5 | TRBD1 | -
CASSLTPGAGNTEAFF | TGTGCCAGCAGCCTAACACCAGGGGCGGGGAACACTGAAGCTTTCTTT | TRBJ1-1 | TRBV7-9 | - | once
CSAREVTAGNEKLFF | TGCAGTGCTAGAGAGGTCACGGCGGGTAATGAAAAACTGTTTTTT | TRBJ1-4 | TRBV20-1 | - | -
CASRPLDHTEAFF | TGCGCCAGCAGGCCGCTGGATCACACTGAAGCTTTCTTT | TRBJ1-1 | TRBV5-1 | - | -
CASKETGAHNEQFF | TGTGCCAGCAAGGAGACAGGGGCCCACAATGAGCAGTTCTTC | TRBJ2-1 | TRBV6-5 | TRBD1 | -
CASAPSGRATDTQYF | TGTGCCAGCGCACCTAGCGGGAGGGCCACAGATACGCAGTATTTT | TRBJ2-3 | TRBV25-1 | TRBD2 | -
CASSPPSGSHVLTF | TGTGCCAGCTCACCACCGAGTGGGTCTCACGTCCTGACTTTC | TRBJ2-6 | TRBV18 | - | -
CASSQEWRPGRMYF | TGTGCCAGCAGCCAAGAGTGGAGGCCGGGACGAATGTACTTC | TRBJ2-7 | TRBV14 | - | -
CSARVPGTDEQYF | TGCAGTGCTAGAGTGCCAGGAACGGACGAGCAGTACTTC | TRBJ2-7 | TRBV20-1 | - | -
CSARRPATQETQYF | TGCAGTGCTAGAAGGCCCGCTACCCAAGAGACCCAGTACTTC | TRBJ2-5 | TRBV20-1 | - | -
CASSDYRGYTF | TGTGCCAGCAGCGATTATAGGGGATACACCTTC | TRBJ1-2 | TRBV7-9 | - | -
CASSQVLAGGREQFF | TGCGCCAGCAGCCAAGTACTAGCGGGAGGTCGTGAGCAGTTCTTC | TRBJ2-1 | TRBV5-1 | TRBD2 | -